This entry lists 3 T cell receptor beta chains sequenced from one sample in a study of T cell responses to AZD1222 COVID-19 vaccine. Sequenced by immunoSEQ multiplex PCR; TCRdb stores in-frame clones only, minus some. This table has about 120,000 clones, about nine tenths appearing once. The sequences come from peripheral blood, collected on day 0 of AZD1222 vaccination. The source of these receptors is an adult in good health.

The chain combines TRBV27 with TRBJ1-2; D possibly corresponds to TRBD1 (5 bases). The length of the CDR3 is 14 residues. Germline V lookup: CDR1 MNHEY, CDR2 SMNVEV (reference sequence). The V end was cut by 10 bases, the J end by 2 bases, with 17 bases between. CDR3 sequence reads: CATHRGDPNYGYTF. The DNA for the CDR3 is TGTGCCACCCATCGGGGGGATCCCAACTATGGCTACACCTTC.

In this sample, this clone turned up once. The V gene is TRBV27, the J gene TRBJ2-7; 12 bases are shared with TRBD1. The CDR3 has 19 residues. The V gene's germline CDR1 is MNHEY and CDR2 SMNVEV (reference sequence). Trimming at V came to 5 bases and at J to 5 bases, leaving 19 bases not matched to a gene. CDR3 bases: TGTGCCAGCAGTCACAGCGGGACAGGGGGCTTGTTTGGTCAGGACGAGCAGTACTTC. This translates into CASSHSGTGGLFGQDEQYF.

The chain is built from TRBV3-1 (or the pseudogene TRBV3-2) and TRBJ2-1; D is unclear. Germline CDR1 is LGHDT and CDR2 is YNNKEL (reference sequence). The V and J ends lost 0 bases and 8 bases respectively, with 8 bases between them. The CDR3 is made up of 13 amino acids. DNA of the CDR3: TGTGCCAGCAGCCAAGATTCAGACGATGAGCAGTTCTTC. This encodes CASSQDSDDEQFF.